A single sample gave rise to the 31 T cell receptor beta chains below, sequenced in a study of T cell responses to AZD1222 COVID-19 vaccine. Profiling relied on immunoSEQ multiplex PCR, and the TCRdb table lists in-frame clones only, not all of them. The table lists about 110,000 clones, 70% to 90% of them singletons. The sample in question was peripheral blood, obtained 28 days after the second AZD1222 dose. These receptors all come from an adult who received the AZD1222 COVID-19 vaccine.

V usage is TRBV7-9 and J usage is TRBJ1-6, with D maybe TRBD1 (6 bases). Deletions cut 3 bases from V and 7 bases from J, with 13 bases between. The CDR3 length is 15 residues. Germline CDR1 is SEHNR and CDR2 is FQNEAQ (reference sequence). CDR3 residues: CASSFGTRGNSPLHF. In DNA form, the CDR3 reads TGTGCCAGCAGCTTCGGGACAAGGGGAAATTCACCCCTCCACTTT. The full variable domain, in which reference TRBV7-9 and TRBJ1-6 provide the parts outside the CDR3, is DTGVSQNPRHKITKRGQNVTFRCDPISEHNRLYWYRQTLGQGPEFLTYFQNEAQLEKSRLLSDRFSAERPKGSFSTLEIQRTEQGDSAMYLCASSFGTRGNSPLHFGNGTRLTVT.

Concerning this clone itself: Other DNA variants within this sample encode the same CDR3. J is TRBJ2-7 and V is TRBV9; 10 bases map to TRBD1. The CDR3 totals 14 residues. The J segment lost 4 bases and the V segment lost 0 bases, leaving 1 base of the junction unmatched. Germline lookup yields CDR1 SGDLS and CDR2 YYNGEE. The CDR3 DNA follows: TGTGCCAGCAGCGTAGCGGACAGGGGGTACGAGCAGTACTTC. Translation gives CASSVADRGYEQYF.

The chain recombines TRBV27 with TRBJ2-7; 8 positions agree with TRBD1. There are 14 residues in the CDR3. CDR1 is MNHEY and CDR2 is SMNVEV in the germline V gene (reference sequence). V was pared by 2 bases and J by 6 bases, with 6 bases of the junction left unmatched. The CDR3 reads CASSLEVTGGEQYF. DNA of the CDR3: TGTGCCAGCAGTTTAGAGGTCACAGGGGGCGAGCAGTACTTC.

The rearrangement links TRBV7-8 to TRBJ1-5; perhaps TRBD1 as D (5 bases). This CDR3 contains 14 residues. Trimming shortened V by 6 bases and J by 1 base, and 10 bases separated the two germline ends. Germline CDR1 SGHVS, CDR2 FQNEAQ. The DNA for the CDR3 is TGTGCCAGCAGTTCGGGGCACAGCAATCAGCCCCAGCATTTT. Amino acids: CASSSGHSNQPQHF.

The chain joins TRBV7-2 to TRBJ1-1; the D gene is possibly TRBD1 (5 bases). The CDR3 has 12 amino acids. The V end lost 5 bases, the J end lost 12 bases, and 16 bases lay between the germline ends. Germline-derived CDR1 and CDR2 are SGHTA and FQGNSA. The CDR3 sequence: CASSRTGTPTFF. Here the CDR3 DNA reads TGTGCCAGCAGCCGAACCGGGACCCCCACTTTCTTT. Variable domain in full (rest from reference TRBV7-2 and TRBJ1-1): GAGVSQSPSNKVTEKGKDVELRCDPISGHTALYWYRQSLGQGLEFLIYFQGNSAPDKSGLPSDRFSAERTGGSVSTLTIQRTQQEDSAVYLCASSRTGTPTFFGQGTRLTVV.

The chain links TRBV5-1 to TRBJ2-2; 9 bases align to TRBD1. V lost 3 bases to trimming and J lost 7 bases; unmatched junction nucleotides: 16. Germline assignment: CDR1 SGHRS and CDR2 YFSETQ. The CDR3 is 18 amino acids. For the CDR3, the DNA is TGCGCCAGCAGCTGGGATTGGAGCCGGGACAGGGTTTACGGGGAGCTGTTTTTT. This sequence encodes CASSWDWSRDRVYGELFF.

This clone turned up a few times. V usage is TRBV9 and J usage is TRBJ2-4; D is possibly TRBD1 (6 bases). This CDR3 contains 14 residues. The V end lost 3 bases, the J end lost 5 bases, and 12 bases lay between the germline ends. The germline V gene encodes CDR1 SGDLS and CDR2 YYNGEE. CDR3 region: CASSAAGDQNIQYF. CDR3 sequence (DNA): TGTGCCAGCAGCGCAGCAGGGGACCAAAACATTCAGTACTTC.

This chain connects TRBV2 to TRBJ2-5; no clear D gene. Trimming shortened V by 1 base and J by 7 bases, and 10 bases separated the two germline ends. Germline V gene sequence: CDR1 SNHLY, CDR2 FYNNEI. This CDR3 has 13 amino acids. The CDR3 spells CASSEGLVGTQYF. For the CDR3, the DNA is TGTGCCAGCAGTGAAGGGCTAGTGGGGACCCAGTACTTC.

This clone appeared a few times. The genes are TRBV9 and TRBJ1-2; D call uncertain. V lost 2 bases and J lost 5, with 16 bases in between. CDR3 length: 15 residues. Germline V CDR1 and CDR2: SGDLS, YYNGEE. The CDR3, as DNA: TGTGCCAGCAGCGTGGGAGGCCTCCCGCGGTATGGCTACACCTTC. This codes for CASSVGGLPRYGYTF.

The chain combines TRBV7-2 with TRBJ1-2; D is undetermined. This CDR3 region has 13 residues. The germline gives CDR1 SGHTA, CDR2 FQGNSA. V gave up 1 base and J gave up 4 bases, with 7 bases separating them. CDR3 in amino acids: CASSLDQAYGYTF. CDR3 DNA sequence: TGTGCCAGCAGCTTAGATCAGGCCTATGGCTACACCTTC.

V and J are TRBV30 and TRBJ1-6, with a weak D call TRBD1 (5 bases). V gave up 4 bases and J gave up 10 bases, with 14 bases separating them. The CDR3 contains 13 residues. Germline assignment: CDR1 GTSNPN and CDR2 SVGIG (reference sequence). CDR3 region: CAWMGGIRSPLHF. DNA of the CDR3: TGTGCCTGGATGGGGGGGATAAGGTCACCCCTCCACTTT.

V usage is TRBV7-9 and J usage is TRBJ1-5, with TRBD1 matching 7 bases. The V and J ends lost 5 bases and 1 base, in that order; junction bases with no gene match: 5. The CDR3 covers 15 residues. Germline CDR1 is SEHNR and CDR2 is FQNEAQ (reference sequence). This CDR3 is CASSGTDPSNQPQHF. The CDR3 DNA sequence: TGTGCCAGCAGCGGGACAGACCCAAGCAATCAGCCCCAGCATTTT.

The V gene is TRBV7-2, the J gene TRBJ1-6; TRBD1 might be the D (6 bases). V was shortened by 1 base and J by 6 bases, with 13 bases between the two germline ends. The CDR3 length is 16 residues. Germline V gene sequence: CDR1 SGHTA, CDR2 FQGNSA. The CDR3 bases are TGTGCCAGCAGCTTAGATGGAGGGGGGGGTAATTCACCCCTCCACTTT. Translating it yields CASSLDGGGGNSPLHF.

The chain is built from TRBV6-5 and TRBJ1-2; 8 bases match TRBD1. In germline, CDR1 is MNHEY, CDR2 SVGAGI. V lost 3 bases to trimming and J lost 7 bases; unmatched junction nucleotides: 4. There are 13 residues in the CDR3. The CDR3, as DNA: TGTGCCAGCAGTTATAGTGACAGGGGTGGCTACACCTTC. Protein: CASSYSDRGGYTF.

The rearrangement uses TRBV6-5 and TRBJ1-1, with D uncertain. There are 13 residues in the CDR3. The germline V and J ends were trimmed by 2 bases and 0 bases, with 4 bases remaining between them. Germline-derived CDR1 and CDR2 are MNHEY and SVGAGI. As DNA, the CDR3 is TGTGCCAGCAGTTACAAGGTGAACACTGAAGCTTTCTTT. It encodes CASSYKVNTEAFF.

The V and J genes are TRBV5-1 and TRBJ2-3; D unclear. The V end lost 5 bases, the J end lost 2 bases, and 12 bases lay between the germline ends. The V gene's germline CDR1 is SGHRS and CDR2 YFSETQ. The CDR3 sequence is 14 residues long. The CDR3 region is CASRWSPYTDTQYF. In DNA form, the CDR3 reads TGCGCCAGCAGATGGAGCCCCTACACAGATACGCAGTATTTT.

This chain links TRBV12-3 or TRBV12-4 with TRBJ1-1, with 7 positions matching TRBD1. V lost 5 bases, J lost 8 bases, and 2 bases stayed unmatched. The CDR3 spans 11 residues. The CDR3 loop reads CASSDRVEAFF. DNA for the CDR3: TGTGCCAGCAGTGACAGGGTCGAAGCTTTCTTT.

The gene calls are TRBV29-1 and TRBJ2-5; 11 nucleotides line up with TRBD1. Trimming took 4 bases from V and 6 from J; bases not matched to a gene: 1. The CDR3 is 12 amino acids. From germline, CDR1 is SQVTM and CDR2 ANQGSEA. CDR3 sequence reads: CSVGDRGKTQYF. The CDR3 nucleotides are TGCAGCGTTGGGGACAGGGGGAAGACCCAGTACTTC.

V gene TRBV5-1 combines with J gene TRBJ2-3; D may correspond to TRBD1 or TRBD2 (5 bases each). The V end lost 0 bases, the J end lost 4 bases, and 9 bases lay between the germline ends. CDR1 and CDR2 (germline): SGHRS, YFSETQ. The CDR3 contains 14 residues. The CDR3 sequence: CASSLARGADTQYF. The CDR3, as DNA: TGCGCCAGCAGCTTGGCCCGGGGCGCAGATACGCAGTATTTT.

The genes are TRBV28 and TRBJ2-7, with D perhaps TRBD2 (6 bases). Germline V gene sequence: CDR1 MDHEN, CDR2 SYDVKM. The CDR3 totals 14 residues. The V end lost 3 bases, the J end lost 2 bases, and 11 bases lay between the germline ends. CDR3 sequence: CASSFYERAYEQYF. As DNA, the CDR3 is TGTGCCAGCAGTTTCTACGAGCGGGCCTACGAGCAGTACTTC.

This clone was seen once. This chain joins TRBV4-1 and TRBJ1-4; no reliable D call. Trimming shortened V by 2 bases and J by 12 bases, and 7 bases separated the two germline ends. CDR3 length: 11 residues. CDR1 is MGHRA and CDR2 is YSYEKL in the germline V gene. As DNA, the CDR3 is TGCGCCAGCAGCCAAAAGGCGGAACTGTTTTTT. Translated: CASSQKAELFF.

The chain is built from TRBV19 and TRBJ2-7, with D possibly being TRBD1 or TRBD2 (5 bases each). The V end lost 5 bases, the J end lost 0 bases, and 11 bases lay between the germline ends. CDR3 length: 14 amino acids. Germline values: CDR1 LNHDA, CDR2 SQIVND (reference sequence). CDR3 DNA sequence: TGTGCCAGTAGTCCCCCGGGGCCCTCCTACGAGCAGTACTTC. Translated, it gives CASSPPGPSYEQYF.

The chain joins TRBV3-1 (or the pseudogene TRBV3-2) to TRBJ2-2; 7 nucleotides align to TRBD1. Germline V gene data show CDR1 as LGHDT and CDR2 as YNNKEL (reference sequence). With V trimmed by 6 bases and J by 2 bases, 3 bases remained unmatched. This CDR3 is 14 amino acids long. Here the CDR3 DNA reads TGTGCCAGCAGTCACAGGGGAAACACCGGGGAGCTGTTTTTT. Protein: CASSHRGNTGELFF.

The rearrangement uses TRBV5-1 and TRBJ2-1; D possibly corresponds to TRBD1 (5 bases). The V gene lost 0 bases and the J gene lost 2 bases, with 6 bases spanning the gap. Germline-derived CDR1 and CDR2 are SGHRS and YFSETQ. The CDR3 is made up of 14 amino acids. The CDR3 sequence is CASSLAGTYNEQFF. Written as DNA, the CDR3 is TGCGCCAGCAGCTTGGCAGGGACCTACAATGAGCAGTTCTTC. Full variable domain (remainder filled in from reference TRBV5-1 and TRBJ2-1): KAGVTQTPRYLIKTRGQQVTLSCSPISGHRSVSWYQQTPGQGLQFLFEYFSETQRNKGNFPGRFSGRQFSNSRSEMNVSTLELGDSALYLCASSLAGTYNEQFFGPGTRLTVL.

The chain uses TRBV7-9 and TRBJ1-5, with 11 bases that match TRBD1. The junction had 6 bases not matched to a gene; V was cut back by 5 bases and J by 6 bases. The CDR3 extends over 15 amino acids. Germline CDR1 SEHNR, CDR2 FQNEAQ (reference sequence). The CDR3 here is CASSRTGGAGQPQHF. The DNA for the CDR3 is TGTGCCAGCAGCCGGACAGGGGGCGCGGGTCAGCCCCAGCATTTT.

A single count supports this clone. V and J are TRBV12-3 or TRBV12-4 and TRBJ2-1; the D is unclear. The CDR3 consists of 13 residues. The V end lost 7 bases, the J end lost 5 bases, and 12 bases lay between the germline ends. DNA of the CDR3: TGTGCCAGCACCCAAGGGTCGGACAATGAGCAGTTCTTC. This sequence encodes CASTQGSDNEQFF.

The V gene is TRBV29-1, the J gene TRBJ1-3; possible D gene TRBD1, 5 bases. V gave up 4 bases and J gave up 4 bases, with 8 bases separating them. This CDR3 contains 12 residues. The germline V gene encodes CDR1 SQVTM and CDR2 ANQGSEA. The CDR3 coding sequence is TGCAGCGTTGCAGGGTTGGGAAACACCATATATTTT. Translated: CSVAGLGNTIYF.

The V call is TRBV6-5, the J call TRBJ1-5; D is possibly TRBD1 (5 bases). V lost 0 bases, J lost 2 bases, and 8 bases lay in between. The CDR3 contains 15 residues. Germline CDR1 reads MNHEY; CDR2 reads SVGAGI. CDR3 DNA sequence: TGTGCCAGCAGTTACTCGGCGGGGGGCAATCAGCCCCAGCATTTT. Its translation is CASSYSAGGNQPQHF.

The chain has TRBV12-3 or TRBV12-4 and TRBJ1-1; D gene uncertain. The CDR3 spans 12 residues. With 6 bases removed from V and 4 bases from J, the gap between germline ends came to 9 bases. The chain's CDR3 is CASSPYSTEAFF. The CDR3 bases are TGTGCCAGCAGCCCTTATAGCACTGAAGCTTTCTTT.

V gene TRBV29-1 combines with J gene TRBJ1-6; D might be TRBD1 (5 bases). CDR1 and CDR2 from the germline V gene are SQVTM and ANQGSEA. V lost 6 bases to trimming and J lost 9 bases, with 15 bases between them. The CDR3 contains 13 residues. The CDR3 is CSVRGDGGSPLHF. In DNA, the CDR3 is TGCAGCGTGCGGGGGGATGGGGGTTCACCCCTCCACTTT. The whole variable domain, filled in from reference TRBV29-1 and TRBJ1-6, reads SAVISQKPSRDICQRGTSLTIQCQVDSQVTMMFWYRQQPGQSLTLIATANQGSEATYESGFVIDKFPISRPNLTFSTLTVSNMSPEDSSIYLCSVRGDGGSPLHFGNGTRLTVT.

The genes are TRBV4-2 and TRBJ1-1, with D possibly being TRBD1 (6 bases). Trimming shortened V by 4 bases and J by 3 bases, and 15 bases separated the two germline ends. The CDR3 sequence is 15 residues long. Germline V gene lookup returns CDR1 LGHNA and CDR2 YNFKEQ. As DNA, the CDR3 is TGTGCCAGCAGCCCCAGGGCAGGGGTGGACACTGAAGCTTTCTTT. Translating it yields CASSPRAGVDTEAFF.